This entry lists 18 T cell receptor beta chains sequenced from one sample in a study of shared clonotypes between healthy human individuals. The protocol was immunoSEQ multiplex PCR, while the TCRdb copy is restricted to in-frame clones and leaves out a portion. Of about 530,000 clones listed, 90% to 97% are singletons. Material: naive CD4+ T cells sorted from blood. Subset specified: CD45RA+ positively selected. Receptor source: a woman under 40 in good health.

This clone was detected only a few times. DNA of the CDR3: TGTGCCAGCAGTCTTAATGAAAAACTGTTTTTT. Amino acids: CASSLNEKLFF. This chain uses TRBV14 with TRBJ1-4; D remains unclear. Germline V lookup: CDR1 SGHDN, CDR2 FVKESK. The V and J ends lost 6 bases and 4 bases respectively, with 3 bases between them. The length of the CDR3 is 11 residues.

The chain employs TRBV5-1 and TRBJ1-4; no clear D. V gave up 4 bases and J gave up 5 bases, with 9 bases separating them. Germline values: CDR1 SGHRS, CDR2 YFSETQ. The CDR3 covers 13 residues. The CDR3 region has the DNA TGCGCCAGCAGCCCCTTCGGGAATGAAAAACTGTTTTTT. Encoded protein: CASSPFGNEKLFF.

The table lists this clone with a count of one. The gene calls are TRBV2 and TRBJ2-7, with D possibly TRBD2 on 6 matching bases. V lost 9 bases, J lost 3 bases, and 27 bases lay in between. The CDR3 length is 17 residues. Germline V gives CDR1 SNHLY, CDR2 FYNNEI. The CDR3 spells CARVRLEGFSPIYEQYF. As DNA, the CDR3 is TGTGCCAGGGTGCGACTGGAGGGGTTTTCTCCTATCTACGAGCAGTACTTC.

Notes on this clone: In the same sample, other DNA sequences code for this CDR3. The chain combines TRBV18 with TRBJ2-6; D not resolved. Trimming took off 0 bases at V and 4 bases at J, with 4 bases between the two ends. This CDR3 spans 14 amino acids. CDR1 and CDR2 from the germline V gene are KGHSH and LQKENI. The CDR3 region has the DNA TGTGCCAGCTCACCACCGACAGGGGCCAACGTCCTGACTTTC. Amino acids: CASSPPTGANVLTF. Full variable domain (remainder filled in from reference TRBV18 and TRBJ2-6): NAGVMQNPRHLVRRRGQEARLRCSPMKGHSHVYWYRQLPEEGLKFMVYLQKENIIDESGMPKERFSAEFPKEGPSILRIQQVVRGDSAAYFCASSPPTGANVLTFGAGSRLTVL.

The rearrangement links TRBV18 to TRBJ2-3; 9 bases agree with TRBD2. Germline values: CDR1 KGHSH, CDR2 LQKENI. V lost 0 bases, J lost 2 bases, and 9 bases stayed unmatched. The CDR3 covers 18 residues. The CDR3 DNA reads as TGTGCCAGCTCACCACCGGCTTTTGCGGGAGGGGTCACAGATACGCAGTATTTT. This encodes CASSPPAFAGGVTDTQYF.

J is TRBJ2-6 and V is TRBV6-5; no clear D gene. The CDR3 length is 16 residues. Germline CDR1 reads MNHEY; CDR2 reads SVGAGI. Trimming pared 1 base from V and 1 base from J, leaving 8 bases between. CDR3 protein: CASSYLPSSGANVLTF. In nucleotides, the CDR3 is TGTGCCAGCAGTTACTTACCGAGTTCTGGGGCCAACGTCCTGACTTTC.

This chain uses TRBV7-9 with TRBJ2-3; no reliable D call. Germline V CDR1 and CDR2: SEHNR, FQNEAQ (reference sequence). Trimming left V 5 bases short and J 2 bases short, with 20 bases between. CDR3 size: 17 residues. CDR3 loop: CASSPRSGVVNTDTQYF. The CDR3 DNA sequence: TGTGCCAGCAGCCCAAGAAGTGGGGTGGTAAACACAGATACGCAGTATTTT.

The V gene is TRBV5-6, the J gene TRBJ1-4; the D is unclear. Trimming took 0 bases from V and 3 from J, leaving 6 bases between them. CDR3 length: 14 amino acids. Germline V lookup: CDR1 SGHDT, CDR2 YYEEEE. CDR3 DNA sequence: TGTGCCAGCAGCTTGGGACAACCTAATGAAAAACTGTTTTTT. Its translation: CASSLGQPNEKLFF.

V and J are TRBV5-6 and TRBJ2-7, with D possibly being TRBD1 (5 bases). V shed 5 bases and J shed 2 bases, with 17 bases lying between them. Germline CDR1 and CDR2: SGHDT and YYEEEE. CDR3 length: 15 residues. The CDR3 sequence: CASRSEQGPPYEQYF. The CDR3 nucleotides read TGTGCCAGCAGGTCGGAGCAGGGTCCCCCCTACGAGCAGTACTTC.

The chain links TRBV10-2 to TRBJ2-1, with D hard to call. Trimming left V 2 bases short and J 10 bases short, with 12 bases between. This CDR3 is built from 13 residues. Germline CDR1 and CDR2: WSHSY and SAAADI. This CDR3 is CASSENRPVEQFF. CDR3 bases: TGCGCCAGCAGTGAGAACCGGCCCGTCGAGCAGTTCTTC.

This clone was seen just once. The J gene is TRBJ1-1, the V gene TRBV11-3, with 7 positions matching TRBD1. Unmatched junction bases numbered 3, after V lost 5 bases and J lost 0 bases. The CDR3 runs 14 residues. Germline values: CDR1 SGHNT, CDR2 YENEEA. The CDR3 region has the DNA TGTGCCAGCAGCAAGACAGGGCTGAACACTGAAGCTTTCTTT. The encoded protein is CASSKTGLNTEAFF.

The chain uses TRBV11-1 and TRBJ2-7; 14 bases are a match to TRBD2. Per the germline V gene, CDR1 is SGHAT and CDR2 is FQDESV (reference sequence). The CDR3 consists of 15 residues. V shed 6 bases and J 6 bases; nucleotides not matched to a gene: 7. CDR3 in amino acids: CASSRMGTSGSEQYF. CDR3 nucleotides: TGTGCCAGCAGTCGTATGGGGACTAGCGGGAGCGAGCAGTACTTC.

The chain joins TRBV6-5 to TRBJ2-7; the D gene is possibly TRBD1 (5 bases). CDR1 MNHEY and CDR2 SVGAGI come from the germline V gene. V was pared by 4 bases and J by 3 bases, with 7 bases between. The CDR3 is 12 amino acids. This chain's CDR3 is CASSSQGYEQYF. The CDR3, as DNA: TGTGCCAGCAGTTCCCAGGGCTACGAGCAGTACTTC.

The CDR3 loop is CASSLGRDRNEPQHF. The DNA of the CDR3 is TGCGCCAGCAGCTTGGGTCGGGACAGAAATGAGCCCCAGCATTTT. The chain carries TRBV5-1 and TRBJ1-5; 7 bases map to TRBD1. V lost 0 bases, J lost 8 bases, and 8 bases stayed unmatched. CDR3 length: 15 amino acids. The germline gives CDR1 SGHRS, CDR2 YFSETQ.

This clone was recorded only once. The same CDR3 is also encoded by other DNA sequences in this sample. CDR3 sequence reads: CASRPTGRGEKLFF. The DNA for the CDR3 is TGTGCCAGCAGACCGACAGGGAGAGGTGAAAAACTGTTTTTT. The rearrangement joins TRBV28 to TRBJ1-4; TRBD1 matches 7 bases. The CDR3 covers 14 residues. Germline CDR1 reads MDHEN; CDR2 reads SYDVKM. The J segment lost 7 bases and the V segment lost 6 bases, leaving 8 bases of the junction unmatched.

The V and J genes are TRBV6-5 and TRBJ2-1; TRBD1 aligns across 8 bases. There are 16 residues in the CDR3. With V trimmed by 0 bases and J by 8 bases, 9 bases remained unmatched. Per the germline V gene, CDR1 is MNHEY and CDR2 is SVGAGI. CDR3 region: CASSYSMDRVYYEQFF. The CDR3 DNA is TGTGCCAGCAGTTACTCTATGGACAGGGTCTATTATGAGCAGTTCTTC.

The chain uses TRBV28 and TRBJ2-5, with D tentatively TRBD2 (6 bases). The J call may be wrong; the DNA end is better matched by TRBJ2-7. The CDR3 length is 14 residues. Germline values: CDR1 MDHEN, CDR2 SYDVKM. The CDR3 here is CASSIPTSTDEQYF. The CDR3 DNA sequence: TGTGCCAGCAGTATCCCGACTAGTACCGACGAGCAGTACTTC.

The chain couples TRBV2 to TRBJ1-1; D perhaps matches TRBD1 (6 bases). Trimming removed 5 bases from V and 5 bases from J, with 15 bases in between. Germline V CDR1 and CDR2: SNHLY, FYNNEI. This CDR3 has 14 amino acids. This chain's CDR3 is CASSLDGGGTEAFF. In nucleotides, the CDR3 is TGTGCCAGCAGTCTGGACGGAGGGGGAACTGAAGCTTTCTTT.